This TCR beta chain was captured by sequencing in a study of PD-1 blockade in classical Hodgkin lymphoma. Every patient was affected by relapse after autologous stem cell transplantation, while exposure to brentuximab vedotin was not uniform. The repertoire was sequenced with immunoSEQ multiplex PCR; TCRdb's copy has only in-frame clones and lacks some. Here the sample spans 50,000 to 75,000 clones, 75% to 90% being singletons. The CDR3 is 15 amino acids. CDR1 MGHRA and CDR2 YSYEKL come from the germline V gene. The V and J ends lost 0 bases and 8 bases, in that order; junction bases with no gene match: 8.

The chain recombines TRBV4-1 with TRBJ1-2; 8 bases map to TRBD1. This TCR derives from a human donor with classical Hodgkin lymphoma. The starting material was peripheral blood mononuclear cells (PBMCs), obtained at baseline. This chain's CDR3 is CASSQEWTGPWGYTF. The DNA for the CDR3 is TGCGCCAGCAGCCAAGAATGGACAGGGCCTTGGGGCTACACCTTC.